The 24 T cell receptor beta chains below were found in one sample sequenced in a study of T-cell memory formation after mild COVID-19. From the 5' RACE reads, TCRdb called clonotypes with MiXCR, one entry per CDR3 protein. The table records roughly 450,000 distinct CDR3 sequences, roughly 18% of them present only once. Specimen: PBMCs or a T cell subset sorted from them (not recorded which). Receptor source: an adult woman who had mild COVID-19 (a few samples of this study predate the infection). Cell type and time point are not known.

This clonotype was counted many times. The genes are TRBV10-3 and TRBJ2-2; 7 bases fit TRBD1. The CDR3 spans 17 residues. After removal of 6 bases from V and 3 bases from J, the junction contained 13 bases not matched to a gene. The germline gives CDR1 ENHRY, CDR2 SYGVKD. CDR3 nucleotide sequence: TGTGCCATCAGGGGGACAGCTCTATTGACCGACACCGGGGAGCTGTTTTTT. Amino acids: CAIRGTALLTDTGELFF.

The sample holds a few counts of this clonotype. The chain employs TRBV7-2 and TRBJ1-2; possible D gene TRBD1, 5 bases. V lost 4 bases and J 4 bases, leaving 16 bases between the germline ends. Germline values: CDR1 SGHTA, CDR2 FQGNSA. The length of the CDR3 is 15 residues. The CDR3 DNA follows: TGTGCCAGCAGCTCCTCGTCGGGGCCCGCCTATGGCTACACCTTC. This codes for CASSSSSGPAYGYTF.

This clonotype showed up just a few times. The chain uses TRBV7-9 and TRBJ2-1; D remains unclear. Germline V gene lookup returns CDR1 SEHNR and CDR2 FQNEAQ (reference sequence). CDR3 length: 13 residues. The ends were cut back, 5 bases at V and 2 bases at J, with 7 bases in the middle. CDR3 protein: CASSQPAYNEQFF. In DNA form, the CDR3 reads TGTGCCAGCAGCCAACCGGCCTACAATGAGCAGTTCTTC.

This clonotype was observed at least ten times. The chain is built from TRBV5-1 and TRBJ2-1, with TRBD2 matching 12 bases. Trimming at V came to 1 base and at J to 7 bases, leaving 3 bases not matched to a gene. This CDR3 is built from 15 residues. The germline CDR1 and CDR2 sequences are SGHRS and YFSETQ. CDR3 DNA: TGCGCCAGCAGCTTGATGCTAGCGGGGGGGAATGAGCAGTTCTTC. Amino acids: CASSLMLAGGNEQFF.

This clonotype was seen more than once but under ten times. The CDR3 loop is CASSFPGGASTDTQYF. The CDR3 region has the DNA TGCGCCAGCAGCTTCCCCGGGGGGGCTAGCACAGATACGCAGTATTTT. V is TRBV5-1 and J is TRBJ2-3, with 8 bases aligning to TRBD2. The germline V gene encodes CDR1 SGHRS and CDR2 YFSETQ. This CDR3 comprises 16 residues. Unmatched junction bases numbered 5, after V lost 2 bases and J lost 0 bases.

This chain uses TRBV2 with TRBJ2-3; the D is unclear. V gave up 5 bases and J gave up 2 bases, with 11 bases separating them. The CDR3 is 14 amino acids. Germline V CDR1 and CDR2: SNHLY, FYNNEI. CDR3 in DNA: TGTGCCAGCAGTAAAGATAGAGACACAGATACGCAGTATTTT. This translates into CASSKDRDTDTQYF.

The chain is built from TRBV20-1 and TRBJ1-5; D not resolved. The CDR3 spans 14 residues. CDR1 and CDR2 (germline): DFQATT, SNEGSKA (reference sequence). Trimming left V 3 bases short and J 2 bases short, with 11 bases between. The CDR3 DNA follows: TGCAGTGCTAGGTGGGGTAGGGGCAATCAGCCCCAGCATTTT. Translated, it gives CSARWGRGNQPQHF.

This clonotype was seen only a few times. This chain uses TRBV18 with TRBJ1-1; the D is unclear. This CDR3 is 15 amino acids long. Trimming removed 2 bases at V and 0 bases at J, with 10 bases between. Germline CDR1 reads KGHSH; CDR2 reads LQKENI. CDR3 nucleotide sequence: TGTGCCAGCTCACCAGAGGTGGATTTGAACACTGAAGCTTTCTTT. Its protein is CASSPEVDLNTEAFF.

The rearrangement links TRBV6-5 to TRBJ1-2; a weak D match, TRBD1 (5 bases). This CDR3 is 17 amino acids long. Trimming removed 3 bases from V and 5 bases from J, with 22 bases in between. Germline CDR1 and CDR2: MNHEY and SVGAGI. The CDR3 is CASSYLVQSMGPYGYTF. CDR3 DNA: TGTGCCAGCAGTTATTTGGTCCAGTCTATGGGGCCTTATGGCTACACCTTC.

This clonotype came up many times. The chain is built from TRBV6-6 and TRBJ2-1; no definite D call. The CDR3 covers 14 residues. V shed 0 bases and J shed 4 bases, with 7 bases lying between them. Germline loops: CDR1 MNHNY, CDR2 SVGAGI (reference sequence). The CDR3 spells CASSYSRVYNEQFF. In DNA, the CDR3 is TGTGCCAGCAGTTACTCGAGAGTTTACAATGAGCAGTTCTTC.

The chain has TRBV7-6 and TRBJ2-2; a possible D gene is TRBD2 (5 bases). From germline, CDR1 is SGHVS and CDR2 FNYEAQ. The germline V and J ends were trimmed by 2 bases and 0 bases, with 10 bases remaining between them. This CDR3 region has 16 residues. The CDR3: CASSLLRVTNTGELFF. The CDR3 DNA follows: TGTGCCAGCAGCTTACTGCGGGTGACGAACACCGGGGAGCTGTTTTTT.

V and J are TRBV27 and TRBJ2-7; TRBD2 aligns across 11 bases. V gave up 6 bases and J gave up 4 bases; unmatched junction bases: 11. Germline lookup yields CDR1 MNHEY and CDR2 SMNVEV (reference sequence). The CDR3 totals 16 residues. The CDR3, as DNA: TGTGCCAGCAGCCCCCTTAGCGGGAGGGCCGCGTACGAGCAGTACTTC. Amino acid sequence: CASSPLSGRAAYEQYF.

Many counts were recorded for this clonotype. CDR3 sequence: CASSQDRAGRTPLHF. In nucleotides, the CDR3 is TGCGCCAGCAGCCAAGATCGTGCGGGGCGAACACCCCTCCACTTT. This chain uses TRBV4-1 with TRBJ1-6, with a weak D call TRBD1 (5 bases). The CDR3 extends over 15 amino acids. V lost 0 bases and J lost 11, with 14 bases in between. Germline V gene sequence: CDR1 MGHRA, CDR2 YSYEKL.

In this sample, this clonotype turned up a few times. The chain has TRBV12-3 or TRBV12-4 and TRBJ2-5; D perhaps matches TRBD2 (5 bases). This CDR3 contains 15 residues. Trimming stripped 5 bases from V and 5 bases from J, with 18 bases between. The CDR3 DNA reads TGTGCCAGCAGTAGCGGTTACGGGATTCTTGAGACCCAGTACTTC. The encoded protein is CASSSGYGILETQYF.

This clonotype showed up just a few times. The rearrangement joins TRBV24-1 to TRBJ2-5, with 8 bases fitting TRBD2. This CDR3 has 13 amino acids. Trimming at V came to 11 bases and at J to 0 bases, leaving 4 bases not matched to a gene. Per germline, CDR1 KGHDR and CDR2 SFDVKD. The CDR3 here is CAIAGGHQETQYF. The CDR3 DNA is TGTGCCATCGCGGGGGGTCACCAAGAGACCCAGTACTTC.

The chain joins TRBV7-9 to TRBJ2-5; D remains unclear. CDR3 length equals 14 residues. The germline gives CDR1 SEHNR, CDR2 FQNEAQ (reference sequence). Trimming removed 3 bases at V and 3 bases at J, with 11 bases between. CDR3 DNA sequence: TGTGCCAGCAGCTTCCCCGATGGGAAAGAGACCCAGTACTTC. Translating it yields CASSFPDGKETQYF.

This clonotype occurred many times. The genes are TRBV12-3 or TRBV12-4 and TRBJ1-1; perhaps TRBD1 as D (5 bases). Trimming took off 3 bases at V and 4 bases at J, with 15 bases between the two ends. The CDR3 is 15 residues long. For the CDR3, the DNA is TGTGCCAGCAGTTTTTTGACGGACATTGGCACTGAAGCTTTCTTT. This encodes CASSFLTDIGTEAFF.

The rearrangement joins TRBV10-3 to TRBJ1-2; 8 bases are shared with TRBD1. The CDR3 contains 16 residues. The V gene end was trimmed by 2 bases and the J gene end by 0 bases; junction bases not matched to a gene: 5. Germline V gene sequence: CDR1 ENHRY, CDR2 SYGVKD. CDR3 amino acids: CAISERQGFANYGYTF. DNA of the CDR3: TGTGCCATCAGTGAGCGACAGGGGTTTGCTAACTATGGCTACACCTTC.

The chain joins TRBV2 to TRBJ2-5; D might be TRBD2 (6 bases). Trimming pared 5 bases from V and 2 bases from J, leaving 12 bases between. CDR1 is SNHLY and CDR2 is FYNNEI in the germline V gene. The CDR3 spans 14 residues. The CDR3 protein is CASSQLASQETQYF. The CDR3 DNA reads as TGTGCCAGCAGTCAACTAGCAAGTCAAGAGACCCAGTACTTC.

In its sample, this clonotype was seen many times. The chain carries TRBV20-1 and TRBJ2-7, with 10 bases that match TRBD2. Germline V gives CDR1 DFQATT, CDR2 SNEGSKA (reference sequence). J lost 3 bases, V lost 5 bases, and 4 bases had no gene match. The CDR3 consists of 13 residues. CDR3 amino acids: CSAPGTSDYEQYF. The DNA for the CDR3 is TGCAGTGCTCCCGGGACTAGCGACTACGAGCAGTACTTC.

This chain joins TRBV2 and TRBJ2-7, with TRBD1 as a possible D gene (6 bases). V was shortened by 7 bases and J by 3 bases, with 10 bases between the two germline ends. Germline V gene lookup returns CDR1 SNHLY and CDR2 FYNNEI. The CDR3 runs to 12 residues. The CDR3 bases are TGTGCCAGCACCAGGGGATACTACGAGCAGTACTTC. It encodes CASTRGYYEQYF.

This clonotype has more than one count but fewer than ten. CDR3 DNA sequence: TGCGCCAGCAGCCAGGTACCCGTTGACACCATATATTTT. Translated: CASSQVPVDTIYF. This sequence joins TRBV4-1 and TRBJ1-3; D is ambiguous. This CDR3 comprises 13 residues. V lost 3 bases to trimming and J lost 8 bases, with 11 bases between them. The germline CDR1 and CDR2 sequences are MGHRA and YSYEKL.

This clonotype came up a few times. This chain uses TRBV18 with TRBJ1-5; tentatively, D is TRBD1 (5 bases). Germline CDR1 reads KGHSH; CDR2 reads LQKENI. The CDR3 is made up of 18 amino acids. V lost 3 bases and J lost 2, with 20 bases in between. CDR3 nucleotides: TGTGCCAGCTCACCTGGGACCGCTCCCCATGGGGGCAATCAGCCCCAGCATTTT. Its protein is CASSPGTAPHGGNQPQHF.

The V gene is TRBV3-1, the J gene TRBJ1-1; D is unclear. The CDR3 is made up of 17 amino acids. Germline V lookup: CDR1 LGHDT, CDR2 YNNKEL (reference sequence). V was cut by 4 bases and J by 6 bases, with 24 bases left in between. The CDR3 DNA follows: TGTGCCAGCAGCCGGAATCGGGTCGCCCTCCCGCGCGCTGAAGCTTTCTTT. Its protein product is CASSRNRVALPRAEAFF. The full variable domain, its missing parts supplied by reference TRBV3-1 and TRBJ1-1, is DTAVSQTPKYLVTQMGNDKSIKCEQNLGHDTMYWYKQDSKKFLKIMFSYNNKELIINETVPNRFSPKSPDKAHLNLHINSLELGDSAVYFCASSRNRVALPRAEAFFGQGTRLTVV.